Below are 6 T cell receptor beta chains sequenced from a single sample in a study of immune heterogeneity within non-small cell lung tumors. For each sample, template was 450 to 750 ng of bulk tumor genomic DNA. Taken during surgery, several biopsies per primary tumor were spaced as far apart as possible within the tumor mass. Undergoing curative surgery were patients whose non-small cell lung cancer was untreated and newly diagnosed. It was a multiplex PCR that amplified TCR beta CDR3, with 32 V and 13 J primers. TCRdb processed the multiplex PCR reads anew with MiXCR; each CDR3 protein has one entry. The table shows about 10,000 distinct CDR3 sequences, with around a sixth occurring only once. Source material: lung tumor tissue. These receptors were collected from a man aged 35 to 55 with non-small cell lung cancer.

V and J are TRBV28 and TRBJ1-4; a possible D gene is TRBD1 (5 bases). Trimming left V 5 bases short and J 4 bases short, with 14 bases between. CDR1 and CDR2 from the germline V gene are MDHEN and SYDVKM. The CDR3 totals 15 residues. The CDR3 protein is CASSLSGAGNEKLFF. The CDR3, as DNA: TGTGCCAGCAGTCTGAGTGGGGCTGGTAATGAAAAACTGTTTTTT.

Many counts were recorded for this clonotype. V and J are TRBV9 and TRBJ1-3; 7 positions agree with TRBD1. CDR1 is SGDLS, CDR2 YYNGEE, per germline. V lost 4 bases and J lost 5; bases outside the gene matches: 3. The CDR3 is made up of 13 amino acids. CDR3 protein: CASSQGGRNTIYF. CDR3 coding DNA: TGTGCCAGCAGCCAGGGGGGGAGAAACACCATATATTTT.

This clonotype was recorded at least ten times. The chain couples TRBV6-5 to TRBJ2-6, with D perhaps TRBD2 (6 bases). The CDR3 runs to 17 residues. V lost 0 bases and J lost 3, with 12 bases in between. The germline V gene has CDR1 MNHEY and CDR2 SVGAGI. The CDR3 bases are TGTGCCAGCAGTTACTCGCCTAGCGCCGGTGGGGCCAACGTCCTGACTTTC. Translation gives CASSYSPSAGGANVLTF.

This clonotype is termed medium-sized. This rearrangement joins TRBV30 to TRBJ2-7; 8 bases map to TRBD1. Trimming removed 2 bases from V and 5 bases from J; junction bases left unmatched: 2. Germline V gene sequence: CDR1 GTSNPN, CDR2 SVGIG (reference sequence). The CDR3 consists of 12 residues. The CDR3 coding sequence is TGTGCCTGGAGTAGGGGACAGGACGAGCAGTACTTC. It encodes CAWSRGQDEQYF.

This clonotype was picked up many times. V is TRBV20-1 and J is TRBJ1-1; D uncertain. The length of the CDR3 is 13 residues. The germline gives CDR1 DFQATT, CDR2 SNEGSKA (reference sequence). V was cut by 8 bases and J by 0 bases, with 13 bases left in between. DNA of the CDR3: TGCAGTCCAGGCCGGAGCATGAACACTGAAGCTTTCTTT. This translates into CSPGRSMNTEAFF.

On this clonotype: A much larger clone differs from this one at a single base, so this may be a read error. The genes are TRBV7-8 and TRBJ1-5, with TRBD1 as a possible D gene (5 bases). CDR1 SGHVS and CDR2 FQNEAQ come from the germline V gene. The length of the CDR3 is 12 residues. Trimming removed 7 bases from V and 5 bases from J, with 9 bases in between. The CDR3, as DNA: TGTGCCAGCATTTTAGGGGATCAGCCCCAGCATTTT. Protein product: CASILGDQPQHF.